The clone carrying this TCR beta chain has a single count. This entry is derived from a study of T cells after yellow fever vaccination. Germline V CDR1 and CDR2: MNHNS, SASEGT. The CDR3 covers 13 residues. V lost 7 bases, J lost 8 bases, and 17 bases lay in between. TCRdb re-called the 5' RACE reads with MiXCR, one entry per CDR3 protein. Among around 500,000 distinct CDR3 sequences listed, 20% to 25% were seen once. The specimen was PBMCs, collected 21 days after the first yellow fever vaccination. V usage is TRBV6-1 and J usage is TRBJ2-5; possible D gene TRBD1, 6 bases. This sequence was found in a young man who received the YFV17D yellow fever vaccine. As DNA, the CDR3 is TGTGCCAGCAAAGATACAGGGACGGAAACCCAGTACTTC. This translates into CASKDTGTETQYF.